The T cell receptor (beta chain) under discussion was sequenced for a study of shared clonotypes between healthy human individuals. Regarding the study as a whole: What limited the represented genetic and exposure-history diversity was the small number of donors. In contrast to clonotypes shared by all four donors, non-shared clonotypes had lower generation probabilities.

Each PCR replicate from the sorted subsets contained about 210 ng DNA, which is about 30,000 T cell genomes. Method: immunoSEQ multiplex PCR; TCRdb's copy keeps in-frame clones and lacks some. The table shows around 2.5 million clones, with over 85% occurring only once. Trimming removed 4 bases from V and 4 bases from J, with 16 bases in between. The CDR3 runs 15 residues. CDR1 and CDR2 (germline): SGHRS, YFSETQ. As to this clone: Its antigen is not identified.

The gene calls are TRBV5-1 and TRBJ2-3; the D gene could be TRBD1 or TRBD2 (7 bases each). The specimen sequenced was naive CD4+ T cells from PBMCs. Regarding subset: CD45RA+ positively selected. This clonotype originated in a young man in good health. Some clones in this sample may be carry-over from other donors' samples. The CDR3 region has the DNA TGCGCCAGCAGCCGAGACAGGGCGGGGGCAGATACGCAGTATTTT. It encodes CASSRDRAGADTQYF.